The 7 T cell receptor beta chains listed next were all sequenced from one sample in a study of blood T cell repertoires in COVID-19. Measured with immunoSEQ multiplex PCR; TCRdb has only the in-frame clones, and not every one. The sample shows 99,000 or so clones, roughly nine tenths of them seen only once. Sequencing was done on a sample of peripheral blood. These receptors originate from a human donor in a cohort sampled during active COVID-19.

Here the CDR3 DNA reads TGCAGCGTTGAAGATTACCCTAGATACAATGAGCAGTTCTTC. Protein product: CSVEDYPRYNEQFF. This rearrangement joins TRBV29-1 to TRBJ2-1; D remains unclear. CDR1 is SQVTM and CDR2 is ANQGSEA in the germline V gene. Trimming took off 0 bases at V and 4 bases at J, with 10 bases between the two ends. The CDR3 consists of 14 residues.

The V and J genes are TRBV30 and TRBJ2-1; D unresolved. V lost 2 bases to trimming and J lost 6 bases, with 8 bases between them. The germline V gene has CDR1 GTSNPN and CDR2 SVGIG (reference sequence). This CDR3 region has 12 residues. The CDR3 spells CAWSLGGNEQFF. Here the CDR3 DNA reads TGTGCCTGGAGTCTCGGCGGCAATGAGCAGTTCTTC. The full variable domain, in which reference TRBV30 and TRBJ2-1 provide the parts outside the CDR3, is SQTIHQWPATLVQPVGSPLSLECTVEGTSNPNLYWYRQAAGRGLQLLFYSVGIGQISSEVPQNLSASRPQDRQFILSSKKLLLSDSGFYLCAWSLGGNEQFFGPGTRLTVL.

The V and J genes are TRBV5-4 and TRBJ2-7; D unresolved. Germline CDR1 SGHNT, CDR2 YYREEE (reference sequence). Trimming took 2 bases from V and 6 from J, leaving 15 bases between them. This CDR3 comprises 14 residues. CDR3 nucleotide sequence: TGTGCCAGCAGCTTTGGGCCGACGTGGGCCGAGCAGTACTTC. Translating it yields CASSFGPTWAEQYF.

The chain employs TRBV4-3 and TRBJ2-7; 8 bases fit TRBD1. CDR3 length: 16 residues. With V trimmed by 1 base and J by 2 bases, 7 bases remained unmatched. CDR1 is LGHNA, CDR2 YSLEER, per germline. The CDR3 nucleotides are TGCGCCAGCAGCCAAGGACTAACAGGGGGAGCCTACGAGCAGTACTTC. Translating gives CASSQGLTGGAYEQYF.

This clone was detected only once. The chain joins TRBV24-1 to TRBJ2-7; the match to TRBD2 covers 11 bases. V lost 3 bases to trimming and J lost 2 bases; unmatched junction nucleotides: 14. The length of the CDR3 is 19 residues. Germline-derived CDR1 and CDR2 are KGHDR and SFDVKD. The CDR3: CATSDGSQATSGDPYEQYF. CDR3 DNA sequence: TGTGCCACCAGTGATGGGAGTCAGGCGACTAGCGGGGACCCCTACGAGCAGTACTTC.

A single count supports this clone. This chain links TRBV7-9 with TRBJ2-5; 14 bases fit TRBD2. Germline V gene sequence: CDR1 SEHNR, CDR2 FQNEAQ (reference sequence). This CDR3 is built from 17 residues. V shed 2 bases, J shed 0 bases, and the junction held 2 bases outside the gene matches. The DNA for the CDR3 is TGTGCCAGCAGCTTACGGACTAGCGGGAGGTACCAAGAGACCCAGTACTTC. This sequence encodes CASSLRTSGRYQETQYF. Looking up the rest from reference TRBV7-9 and TRBJ2-5 gives the full variable domain: DTGVSQNPRHKITKRGQNVTFRCDPISEHNRLYWYRQTLGQGPEFLTYFQNEAQLEKSRLLSDRFSAERPKGSFSTLEIQRTEQGDSAMYLCASSLRTSGRYQETQYFGPGTRLLVL.

The chain links TRBV11-2 to TRBJ2-1; 12 nucleotides agree with TRBD1. V shed 6 bases and J 7 bases; nucleotides not matched to a gene: 10. Germline CDR1 SGHAT, CDR2 FQNNGV. The CDR3 has 16 residues. The CDR3 DNA is TGTGCCAGCAGTCCCCGTCTGGGACAGGGGGCTAATGAGCAGTTCTTC. Amino acid sequence: CASSPRLGQGANEQFF.